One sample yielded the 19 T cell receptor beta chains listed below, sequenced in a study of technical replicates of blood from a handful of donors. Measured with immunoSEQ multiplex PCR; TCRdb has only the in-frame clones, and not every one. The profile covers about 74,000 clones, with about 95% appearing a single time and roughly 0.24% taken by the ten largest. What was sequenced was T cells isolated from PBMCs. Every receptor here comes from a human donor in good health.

The CDR3 DNA is TGCAGCGTTGAAGGCCGGGTTCCCTATGGCTACACCTTC. It encodes CSVEGRVPYGYTF. The J gene is TRBJ1-2, the V gene TRBV29-1; D ambiguous. The CDR3 covers 13 residues. In germline, CDR1 is SQVTM, CDR2 ANQGSEA. The V gene lost 1 base and the J gene lost 4 bases, with 10 bases spanning the gap.

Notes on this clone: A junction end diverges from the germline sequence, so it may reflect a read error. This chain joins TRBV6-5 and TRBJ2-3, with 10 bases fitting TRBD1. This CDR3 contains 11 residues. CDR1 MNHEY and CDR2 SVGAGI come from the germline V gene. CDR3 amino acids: CASSSGTGENF. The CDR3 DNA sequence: TGTGCCAGCAGCTCCGGGACAGGGGAGAATTTT.

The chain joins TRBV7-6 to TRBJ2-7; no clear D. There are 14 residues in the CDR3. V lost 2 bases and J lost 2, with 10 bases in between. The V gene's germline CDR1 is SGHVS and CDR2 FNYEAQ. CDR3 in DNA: TGTGCCAGCAGCTTAAGCAGGTCCACCTACGAGCAGTACTTC. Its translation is CASSLSRSTYEQYF.

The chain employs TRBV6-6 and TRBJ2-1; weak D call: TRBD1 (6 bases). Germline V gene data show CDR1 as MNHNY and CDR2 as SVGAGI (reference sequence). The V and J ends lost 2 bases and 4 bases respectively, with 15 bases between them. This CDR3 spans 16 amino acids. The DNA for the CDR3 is TGTGCCAGCAGTTACATTGGCAGGGGTGTTTACAATGAGCAGTTCTTC. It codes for CASSYIGRGVYNEQFF.

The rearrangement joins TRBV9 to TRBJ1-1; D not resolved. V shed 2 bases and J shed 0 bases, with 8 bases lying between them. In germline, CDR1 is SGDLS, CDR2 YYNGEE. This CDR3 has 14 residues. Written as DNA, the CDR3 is TGTGCCAGCAGCGTCGACATCGTGAACACTGAAGCTTTCTTT. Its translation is CASSVDIVNTEAFF.

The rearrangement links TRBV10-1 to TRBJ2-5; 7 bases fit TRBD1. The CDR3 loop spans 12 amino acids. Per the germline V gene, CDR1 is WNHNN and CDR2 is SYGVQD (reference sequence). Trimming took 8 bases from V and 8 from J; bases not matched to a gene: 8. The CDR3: CASQGQANTQYF. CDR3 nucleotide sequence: TGCGCCAGCCAAGGACAGGCCAATACCCAGTACTTC.

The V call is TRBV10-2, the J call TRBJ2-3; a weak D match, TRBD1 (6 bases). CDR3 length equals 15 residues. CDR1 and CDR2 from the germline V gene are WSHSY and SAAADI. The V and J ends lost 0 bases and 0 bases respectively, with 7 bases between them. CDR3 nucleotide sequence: TGCGCCAGCAGTGAGTCAGGGGGTAGCACAGATACGCAGTATTTT. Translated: CASSESGGSTDTQYF.

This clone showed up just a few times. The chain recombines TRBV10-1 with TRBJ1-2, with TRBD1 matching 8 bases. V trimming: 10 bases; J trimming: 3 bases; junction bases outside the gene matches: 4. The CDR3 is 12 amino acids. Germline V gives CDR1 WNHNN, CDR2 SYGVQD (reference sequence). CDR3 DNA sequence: TGCGCCAAACCACAGGGGGACTATGGCTACACCTTC. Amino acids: CAKPQGDYGYTF.

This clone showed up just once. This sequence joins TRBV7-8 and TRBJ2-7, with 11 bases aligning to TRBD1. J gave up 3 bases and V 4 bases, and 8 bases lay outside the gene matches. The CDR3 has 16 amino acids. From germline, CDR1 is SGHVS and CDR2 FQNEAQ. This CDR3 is CASSSSSGTGGYEQYF. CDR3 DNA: TGTGCCAGCAGCTCATCTTCCGGGACAGGGGGCTACGAGCAGTACTTC. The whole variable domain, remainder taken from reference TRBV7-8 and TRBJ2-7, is GAGVSQSPRYKVAKRGQDVALRCDPISGHVSLFWYQQALGQGPEFLTYFQNEAQLDKSGLPSDRFFAERPEGSVSTLKIQRTQQEDSAVYLCASSSSSGTGGYEQYFGPGTRLTVT.

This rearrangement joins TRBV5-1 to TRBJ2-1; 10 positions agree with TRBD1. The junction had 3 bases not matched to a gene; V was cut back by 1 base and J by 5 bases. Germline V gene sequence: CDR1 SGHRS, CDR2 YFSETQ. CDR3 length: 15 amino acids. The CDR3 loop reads CASSLLGQGNNEQFF. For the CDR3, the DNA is TGCGCCAGCAGCTTGCTGGGACAGGGGAACAATGAGCAGTTCTTC.

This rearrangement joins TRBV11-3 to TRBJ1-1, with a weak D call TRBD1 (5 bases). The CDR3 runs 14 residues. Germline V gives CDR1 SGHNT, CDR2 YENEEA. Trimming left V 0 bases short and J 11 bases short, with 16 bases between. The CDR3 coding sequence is TGTGCCAGCAGCTTAGATCGGGCGGTGTCAGGGGCTTTCTTT. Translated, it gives CASSLDRAVSGAFF.

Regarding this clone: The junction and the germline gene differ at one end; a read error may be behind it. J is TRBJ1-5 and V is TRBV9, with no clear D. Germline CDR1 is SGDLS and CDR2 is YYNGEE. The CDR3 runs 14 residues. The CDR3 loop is CASSVGVSTQPQHF. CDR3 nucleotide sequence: TGTGCCAGCAGCGTCGGGGTGAGCACTCAGCCCCAGCATTTT.

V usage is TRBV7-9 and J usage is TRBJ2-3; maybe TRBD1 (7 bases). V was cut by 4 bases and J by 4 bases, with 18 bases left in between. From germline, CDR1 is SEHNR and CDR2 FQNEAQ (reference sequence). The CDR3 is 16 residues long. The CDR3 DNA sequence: TGTGCCAGCAGCTCCACGACAGGGAGGCGGCCAGATACGCAGTATTTT. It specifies CASSSTTGRRPDTQYF.

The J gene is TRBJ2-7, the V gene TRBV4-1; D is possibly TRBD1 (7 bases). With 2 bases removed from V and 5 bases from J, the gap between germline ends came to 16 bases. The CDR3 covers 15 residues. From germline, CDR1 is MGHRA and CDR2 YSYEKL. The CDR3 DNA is TGCGCCAGCAGCCAAAGACAGGGAGGCATGGACGAGCAGTACTTC. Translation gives CASSQRQGGMDEQYF.

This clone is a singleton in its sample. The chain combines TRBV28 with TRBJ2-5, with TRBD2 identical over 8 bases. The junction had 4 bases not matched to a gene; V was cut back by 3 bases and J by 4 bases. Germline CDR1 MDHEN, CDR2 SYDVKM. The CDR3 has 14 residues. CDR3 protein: CASSFVREGETQYF. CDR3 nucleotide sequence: TGTGCCAGCAGTTTTGTCCGGGAGGGAGAGACCCAGTACTTC.

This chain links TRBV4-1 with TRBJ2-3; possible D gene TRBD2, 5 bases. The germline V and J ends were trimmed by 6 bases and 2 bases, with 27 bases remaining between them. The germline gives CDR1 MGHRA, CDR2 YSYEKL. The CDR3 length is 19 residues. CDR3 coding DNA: TGCGCCAGCAGGTCCAGACTACCCGCGGCCCGAGGGAACACAGATACGCAGTATTTT. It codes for CASRSRLPAARGNTDTQYF.

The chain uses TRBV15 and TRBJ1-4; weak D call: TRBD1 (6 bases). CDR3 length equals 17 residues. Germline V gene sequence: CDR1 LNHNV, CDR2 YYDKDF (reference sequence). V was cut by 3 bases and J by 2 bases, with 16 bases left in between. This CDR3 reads CATSSNNPDSTNEKLFF. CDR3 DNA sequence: TGTGCCACCAGCAGTAACAACCCGGACAGTACTAATGAAAAACTGTTTTTT.

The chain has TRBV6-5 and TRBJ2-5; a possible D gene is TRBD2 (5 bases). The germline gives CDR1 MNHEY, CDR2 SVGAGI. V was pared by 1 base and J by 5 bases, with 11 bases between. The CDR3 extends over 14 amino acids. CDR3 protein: CASSYFSRGETQYF. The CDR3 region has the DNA TGTGCCAGCAGTTACTTTAGTAGAGGGGAGACCCAGTACTTC.

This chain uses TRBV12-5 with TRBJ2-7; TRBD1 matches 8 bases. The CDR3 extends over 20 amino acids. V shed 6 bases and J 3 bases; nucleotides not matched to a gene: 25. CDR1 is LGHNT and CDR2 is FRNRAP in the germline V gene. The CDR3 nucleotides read TGTGCTAGTGGACCCTCTAGAGGACAGGGATTGCTGCCGACCTACTACGAGCAGTACTTC. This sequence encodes CASGPSRGQGLLPTYYEQYF.